The entry that follows covers one T cell receptor beta chain sequence. The antigen remains unidentified. Assay: immunoSEQ multiplex PCR; the TCRdb copy retains only in-frame clones and omits some. The sample has about 2.1 million clones, 93% seen once. The sample comes from a study of shared clonotypes between healthy human individuals. The study, taken as a whole, reports: Limitation of the genetic and exposure-history diversity represented came from the few donors. The study found lower generation probabilities in non-shared clonotypes than in those shared by all four donors.

The CDR3 is 17 amino acids. J gave up 0 bases and V 8 bases, and 10 bases lay outside the gene matches. Germline V gene lookup returns CDR1 MGHDK and CDR2 SYGVNS. CD45RO-negative CD8 cells positively selected for CCR7 made up the naive population, which excluded terminally differentiated effector memory CD45RA+ cells. Sequences were obtained from naive CD8+ T cells from PBMCs. This receptor was identified in a man younger than 35 in good health. Some clones in this sample may be carry-over from other donors' samples. V and J are TRBV25-1 and TRBJ2-3, with TRBD2 identical over 11 bases. The CDR3 sequence is CASEGLAAWGSTDTQYF. The CDR3 nucleotides are TGTGCCAGCGAGGGACTAGCGGCCTGGGGGAGCACAGATACGCAGTATTTT.